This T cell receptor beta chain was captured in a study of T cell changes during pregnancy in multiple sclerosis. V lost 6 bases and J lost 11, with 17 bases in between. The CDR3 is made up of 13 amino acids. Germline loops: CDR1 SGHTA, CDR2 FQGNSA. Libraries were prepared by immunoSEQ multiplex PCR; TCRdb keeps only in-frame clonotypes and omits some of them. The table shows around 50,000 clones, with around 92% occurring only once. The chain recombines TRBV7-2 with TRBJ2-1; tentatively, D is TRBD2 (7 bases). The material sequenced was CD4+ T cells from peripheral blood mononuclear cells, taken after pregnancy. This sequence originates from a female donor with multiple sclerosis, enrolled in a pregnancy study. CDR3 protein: CASRGGATVQQFF. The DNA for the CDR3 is TGTGCCAGCAGGGGGGGGGCTACCGTTCAGCAGTTCTTC.